This TCR beta chain was profiled in a study of T-cell memory formation after mild COVID-19. Study results and caveats: Clones which contracted sat mainly in CM and EM if CD4+, and in EMRA if CD8+. Cross-reactive memory seemingly joined, as some responding clones were found in pre-infection memory. Contracting clones from day 15 to 85 had balanced CD4/CD8; later expanders favoured CD4+.

The germline V gene has CDR1 SGDLS and CDR2 YYNGEE. V was clipped by 3 bases and J by 1 base, with 16 bases between them. The CDR3 extends over 16 amino acids. cDNA libraries for TCR alpha and TCR beta, carrying sample barcodes and UMIs, came from 5'RACE with constant-segment primers. TCRdb re-derived calls from the 5' RACE reads in MiXCR, one entry per CDR3 protein. The sample contains hundreds of thousands of distinct CDR3 sequences, 18% of which appear only once. Concerning this clonotype: What it binds is not known.

Source material: PBMCs or a T cell subset sorted from them (not recorded which). The chain uses TRBV9 and TRBJ1-1; TRBD1 might be the D (6 bases). This clonotype was sampled from an adult woman who had mild COVID-19 (a few samples of this study predate the infection). Cell type and time point are not known. The CDR3 loop reads CASSGGPLQQNTEAFF. DNA of the CDR3: TGTGCCAGCAGCGGGGGGCCCCTTCAACAGAACACTGAAGCTTTCTTT.